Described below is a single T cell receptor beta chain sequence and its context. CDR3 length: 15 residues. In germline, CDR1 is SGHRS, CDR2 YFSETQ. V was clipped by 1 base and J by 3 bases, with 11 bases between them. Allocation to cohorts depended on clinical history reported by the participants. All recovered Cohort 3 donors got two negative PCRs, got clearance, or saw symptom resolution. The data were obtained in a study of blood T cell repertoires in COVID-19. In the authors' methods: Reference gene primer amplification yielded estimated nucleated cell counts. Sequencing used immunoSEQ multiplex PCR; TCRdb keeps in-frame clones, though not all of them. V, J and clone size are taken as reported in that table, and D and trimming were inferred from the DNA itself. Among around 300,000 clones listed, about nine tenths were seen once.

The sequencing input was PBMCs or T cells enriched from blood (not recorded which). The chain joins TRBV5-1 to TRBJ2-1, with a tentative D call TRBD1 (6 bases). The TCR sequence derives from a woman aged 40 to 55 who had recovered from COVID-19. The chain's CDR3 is CASSLNRAGYNEQFF. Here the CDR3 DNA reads TGCGCCAGCAGCTTGAACAGGGCCGGCTACAATGAGCAGTTCTTC.